This T cell receptor (beta chain) was observed in a study of PD-L1 blockade in urothelial cancer (dated by TCRdb to the late 2010s). Turning to the overall study: Therapy was started around 2014 for all patients, and atezolizumab 1,200 mg was administered intravenously every 3 weeks. An ECOG performance status of 0 or 1 was recorded for the patients, and 0 to 3 prior chemotherapy regimens had been received by the patients. Pretreatment tumor samples and matched peripheral blood, collected serially before and after atezolizumab treatment, underwent TCR sequencing. Durable clinical benefit was achieved by nine patients and was not achieved by 20 patients. Blood samples were analyzed at 3 weeks after treatment start (second dose) and at 6 weeks after treatment start. In the same patients, whole exome sequencing and RNA sequencing of pretreatment tumors were performed in addition to TCR sequencing. Around 29 patients had pretreatment blood TCR-seq, some 24 had at least one posttreatment blood collection, and some 24 had tumor TCR-seq. Blood samples gave median yields of 141,255 T cells and some 84,000 unique TCRs, along with a median clonality of 0.080. The study was an exploratory multi-omic analysis of somatic, immune and clinical correlates of response to PD-L1 blockade with atezolizumab in urothelial cancer. About 90% of the 29 patients were identified as males with urothelial cancer of bladder origin, and a prior smoking history was reported by 18 of 29 patients. Durable clinical benefit was defined as a progression-free survival longer than 6 months, and TCR features were additionally tested against progression-free survival and overall survival. The investigation overall reported the following: Because the sample size was small (n ≈ 29) and many exploratory analyses were performed, the results are intended to be hypothesis-generating. A pretreatment peripheral blood TCR clonality below the median was linked to improved progression-free and overall survival. Among patients with durable benefit, tumor-associated TCR clones showed greater expansion in peripheral blood 3 weeks after treatment started (n = 22, p = 0.022).

The time point label for this specimen denotes: peripheral blood 6 weeks after treatment start. A cohort of roughly 30 patients with locally advanced or metastatic urothelial carcinoma, treated at Memorial Sloan Kettering on a trial protocol, was included. Peripheral blood mononuclear cells were collected from each patient pretreatment and during treatment, giving between 1 and 8 total time points per patient. The Qiagen DNeasy Blood extraction kit was used to purify genomic DNA from total PBMCs and tumor samples. PBMCs were collected pretreatment and during treatment, and were isolated and stored as previously described. To estimate absolute template abundance from read counts, synthetic TCR analog templates were spiked into each PCR. The immunoSEQ assay used bias-controlled V and J gene primers to amplify TCRbeta CDR3 regions from genomic DNA. Sequencing of rearranged TCRbeta segments was done at approximately 20X coverage. As for the authors' bioinformatics: Clustering was used to correct sequencing errors, and CDR3s were annotated against IMGT so that V, D and J genes could be assigned. Downstream analyses used only productive TCRbeta rearrangements, leaving out any out-of-frame or stop-codon sequences. Clonality was computed as one minus Shannon entropy normalized by the log of the number of unique productive sequences. Clones differing between time points or between blood and tumor were identified by Fisher's exact test with Benjamini-Hochberg correction at adjusted p below 0.01. TCRdb's version of the immuneACCESS table is confined to in-frame rearrangements and falls short of the full clone set. An unresolved V gene accounts for under half of the shortfall where checked; the remainder is of unknown origin. That table supplies the V and J calls and clone size; D and trimming were determined from the DNA. The sample table holds over 70,000 clones, of which 83% were seen once. Around 8% of the sample is held by the ten biggest clonotypes.

V was cut back by 4 bases and J by 2 bases, leaving a gap of 15 bases between them. From a lookup of the germline V gene, CDR1 and CDR2 are SGHTS and YDEGEE. Taken from cysteine to phenylalanine, the CDR3 has 16 residues. The kept DNA is CDR3 alone, 48 bases in frame from the first base. In the case of this clone: No antigen is known for it. No base quality information exists; no much larger clone differs at one position.

This clonotype was sampled from an older man with urothelial cancer. Material: PBMCs, obtained around atezolizumab (anti-PD-L1) treatment. The V gene is TRBV5-8 and the J gene is TRBJ1-4; the best D guess is TRBD1, with 6 bases matching. The DNA reads TGTGCCAGCAGCCCACGGGCAGGGGCCACTAATGAAAAACTGTTTTTT. It encodes CASSPRAGATNEKLFF.